The T cell receptor beta chain described here comes from a study of T cells in women clearing cervical HPV infection. Overall study: Cases' blood sampling followed lesion detection by median roughly five months (90 to 200).

Profiling relied on immunoSEQ multiplex PCR, and the TCRdb table lists in-frame clones only, not all of them. Listed are 35,000 to 45,000 clones; about 6.8% falls within the top ten. Germline CDR1 reads SGHAT; CDR2 reads FQDESV (reference sequence). This CDR3 spans 13 amino acids. With 2 bases removed from V and 3 bases from J, the gap between germline ends came to 8 bases. Concerning this clone: The read halts 3 residues ahead of the CDR3 end, with the missing end drawn from the germline J gene.

J is TRBJ2-7 and V is TRBV11-1, with D unresolved. The origin of this receptor is a woman aged 18-69 years with a cervical HPV16 infection that either progressed to CIN3+ or cleared (not recorded which). Sample: blood buffy coat. CDR3 sequence reads: CASSLSSVYEQYF. CDR3 DNA, as far as it was read: TGTGCCAGCAGCTTAAGCAGCGTCTACGAG.